These 28 T cell receptor beta chains originate from one sample sequenced in a study of shared clonotypes between healthy human individuals. Assay: immunoSEQ multiplex PCR; the TCRdb copy retains only in-frame clones and omits some. Of 1,400,000 or so clones in the sample, approximately 98.5% were seen once. What was sequenced was naive CD4+ T cells sorted from blood. Specified subset: CD45RA+ positively selected. These receptors all stem from a man under 40 in good health.

DNA of the CDR3: TGTGCCAGCAGCTTAGCGGAAAGCGGGAGGGGCGATGAGCAGTTCTTC. Translation: CASSLAESGRGDEQFF. The chain employs TRBV7-9 and TRBJ2-1; 10 nucleotides align to TRBD2. Germline V gene data show CDR1 as SEHNR and CDR2 as FQNEAQ (reference sequence). This CDR3 contains 16 residues. J lost 8 bases, V lost 0 bases, and 7 bases had no gene match.

This clone showed up just once. The chain combines TRBV10-1 with TRBJ2-7; D may be TRBD2 (6 bases). The CDR3 has 15 residues. V lost 7 bases, J lost 2 bases, and 18 bases lay in between. The germline V gene has CDR1 WNHNN and CDR2 SYGVQD (reference sequence). The CDR3 region is CASINRARRAYEQYF. The CDR3 DNA is TGCGCCAGCATCAACCGGGCCCGGAGGGCCTACGAGCAGTACTTC.

V and J are TRBV4-1 and TRBJ2-7; TRBD1 or TRBD2 may be the D gene (5 bases each). The V and J ends lost 0 bases and 3 bases respectively, with 12 bases between them. The germline gives CDR1 MGHRA, CDR2 YSYEKL. This CDR3 region has 15 residues. The CDR3 DNA sequence: TGCGCCAGCAGCCAAGATTGGGACGCAGTCTACGAGCAGTACTTC. Its protein product is CASSQDWDAVYEQYF.

The chain uses TRBV7-9 and TRBJ2-2; 7 nucleotides align to TRBD1. The CDR3 contains 15 residues. Losses at the gene ends were 6 bases for V and 4 bases for J; bases not matched to a gene: 8. Per the germline V gene, CDR1 is SEHNR and CDR2 is FQNEAQ (reference sequence). The CDR3 bases are TGTGCCAGCAGTCGCGGACAGGCCCCCACCGGGGAGCTGTTTTTT. Translating gives CASSRGQAPTGELFF. The entire variable domain, with the rest obtained from reference TRBV7-9 and TRBJ2-2, is as follows: DTGVSQNPRHKITKRGQNVTFRCDPISEHNRLYWYRQTLGQGPEFLTYFQNEAQLEKSRLLSDRFSAERPKGSFSTLEIQRTEQGDSAMYLCASSRGQAPTGELFFGEGSRLTVL.

The CDR3, as DNA: TGTGCCAGCACCAAGCACATCAGAGGTTTCGACGAGCAGTACTTC. Translation: CASTKHIRGFDEQYF. The V gene is TRBV5-5, the J gene TRBJ2-7, with unresolved D. CDR3 size: 15 residues. Germline-derived CDR1 and CDR2 are SGHKS and YYEKEE (reference sequence). V lost 6 bases, J lost 5 bases, and 21 bases lay in between.

V gene TRBV7-8 combines with J gene TRBJ1-5; D uncertain. Germline values: CDR1 SGHVS, CDR2 FQNEAQ. This CDR3 spans 19 amino acids. Trimming removed 5 bases at V and 0 bases at J, with 23 bases between. The CDR3 DNA reads as TGTGCCAGCAGCCACAGCGAGGTATCACGCATACATAGCAATCAGCCCCAGCATTTT. It specifies CASSHSEVSRIHSNQPQHF.

The chain employs TRBV18 and TRBJ1-5; D ambiguous. CDR1 is KGHSH and CDR2 is LQKENI in the germline V gene. This CDR3 region has 14 residues. Deletions cut 3 bases from V and 0 bases from J, with 6 bases between. The CDR3 here is CASSPTFSNQPQHF. The CDR3 bases are TGTGCCAGCTCACCTACCTTTAGCAATCAGCCCCAGCATTTT.

This clone occurred once. The chain has TRBV18 and TRBJ1-2; D call uncertain. CDR1 KGHSH and CDR2 LQKENI come from the germline V gene. V lost 3 bases, J lost 6 bases, and 11 bases lay in between. There are 13 residues in the CDR3. CDR3 in amino acids: CASSPTTADGYTF. As DNA, the CDR3 is TGTGCCAGCTCACCGACTACCGCGGATGGCTACACCTTC.

The table lists this clone with a count of one. The chain has TRBV6-1 and TRBJ1-4, with D uncertain. V was shortened by 6 bases and J by 6 bases, with 8 bases between the two germline ends. Germline V CDR1 and CDR2: MNHNS, SASEGT. The length of the CDR3 is 12 residues. The CDR3 DNA sequence: TGTGCCAGCAGGGGATGGGATGAAAAACTGTTTTTT. Translating it yields CASRGWDEKLFF.

Concerning this clone itself: The sample holds other DNA sequences that translate to the same CDR3. This sequence joins TRBV18 and TRBJ2-3; a weak D match, TRBD1 (5 bases). Trimming took off 0 bases at V and 4 bases at J, with 8 bases between the two ends. This CDR3 comprises 14 residues. Germline lookup yields CDR1 KGHSH and CDR2 LQKENI. For the CDR3, the DNA is TGTGCCAGCTCACCACCGACCAGGGCAGATACGCAGTATTTT. It yields the protein CASSPPTRADTQYF.

A word on this clone: Other DNA sequences in this specimen translate into the identical CDR3. The chain is built from TRBV6-1 and TRBJ1-5; no clear D gene. Trimming shortened V by 0 bases and J by 4 bases, and 7 bases separated the two germline ends. This CDR3 has 14 amino acids. Germline assignment: CDR1 MNHNS and CDR2 SASEGT. CDR3 coding DNA: TGTGCCAGCAGTGAAGCGCCGGGGAATCAGCCCCAGCATTTT. Its protein is CASSEAPGNQPQHF.

V is TRBV7-8 and J is TRBJ2-5, with 14 bases that match TRBD2. Per germline, CDR1 SGHVS and CDR2 FQNEAQ. The CDR3 extends over 17 amino acids. V was clipped by 6 bases and J by 2 bases; unmatched bases: 8. The CDR3 bases are TGTGCCAGCAGATGGACTAGCGGGGGGCGTGGACAAGAGACCCAGTACTTC. This encodes CASRWTSGGRGQETQYF.

The J gene is TRBJ2-6, the V gene TRBV18, with TRBD1 matching over 9 bases. V lost 4 bases, J lost 0 bases, and 16 bases stayed unmatched. Germline V gene sequence: CDR1 KGHSH, CDR2 LQKENI. The CDR3 loop spans 21 amino acids. CDR3 residues: CASSLRSVWDRASSGANVLTF. Written as DNA, the CDR3 is TGTGCCAGCTCACTGCGCTCCGTTTGGGACAGGGCAAGCTCTGGGGCCAACGTCCTGACTTTC.

V is TRBV4-1 and J is TRBJ2-7; 11 bases fit TRBD1. Germline V gene data show CDR1 as MGHRA and CDR2 as YSYEKL. Trimming removed 4 bases from V and 4 bases from J; junction bases left unmatched: 3. The CDR3 is made up of 14 amino acids. For the CDR3, the DNA is TGCGCCAGCAGCCTGAGGGACAGGGGGTACGAGCAGTACTTC. Protein product: CASSLRDRGYEQYF.

V usage is TRBV9 and J usage is TRBJ2-1; D is ambiguous. Trimming shortened V by 3 bases and J by 7 bases, and 20 bases separated the two germline ends. Germline V gene data show CDR1 as SGDLS and CDR2 as YYNGEE. The CDR3 has 16 residues. For the CDR3, the DNA is TGTGCCAGCAGCGCCCCCGACTCCCTCAAGGGTAATGAGCAGTTCTTC. Its translation: CASSAPDSLKGNEQFF.

V and J are TRBV28 and TRBJ2-1; 7 positions agree with TRBD2. The CDR3 totals 16 residues. V lost 3 bases and J lost 5; bases outside the gene matches: 10. The germline gives CDR1 MDHEN, CDR2 SYDVKM. As DNA, the CDR3 is TGTGCCAGCAGTTTGTGGCGGGCTAGCGGTAACAATGAGCAGTTCTTC. Translation: CASSLWRASGNNEQFF.

The chain links TRBV28 to TRBJ2-7; TRBD2 aligns across 8 bases. With V trimmed by 3 bases and J by 6 bases, 7 bases remained unmatched. This CDR3 region has 14 residues. Germline V gives CDR1 MDHEN, CDR2 SYDVKM. The CDR3 loop is CASSLVSGNFEQYF. In DNA, the CDR3 is TGTGCCAGCAGTTTGGTTAGCGGGAATTTCGAGCAGTACTTC.

The rearrangement joins TRBV7-9 to TRBJ2-3, with 8 bases identical to TRBD2. CDR3 length equals 15 residues. The J segment lost 2 bases and the V segment lost 5 bases, leaving 6 bases of the junction unmatched. CDR1 and CDR2 (germline): SEHNR, FQNEAQ (reference sequence). This chain's CDR3 is CASSGLAGATDTQYF. CDR3 nucleotide sequence: TGTGCCAGCAGCGGGCTAGCGGGCGCCACAGATACGCAGTATTTT.

The chain has TRBV25-1 and TRBJ2-3, with 8 bases identical to TRBD1. From germline, CDR1 is MGHDK and CDR2 SYGVNS. The V gene end was trimmed by 2 bases and the J gene end by 6 bases; junction bases not matched to a gene: 10. The CDR3 extends over 16 amino acids. The CDR3 is CASSEGQGAGSDTQYF. The CDR3 DNA sequence: TGTGCCAGCAGTGAAGGTCAGGGGGCAGGGTCCGATACGCAGTATTTT. Together with reference TRBV25-1 and TRBJ2-3, the CDR3 gives the full variable domain: EADIYQTPRYLVIGTGKKITLECSQTMGHDKMYWYQQDPGMELHLIHYSYGVNSTEKGDLSSESTVSRIRTEHFPLTLESARPSHTSQYLCASSEGQGAGSDTQYFGPGTRLTVL.

This chain links TRBV20-1 with TRBJ1-1, with unresolved D. This CDR3 is built from 11 residues. Trimming stripped 4 bases from V and 0 bases from J, with 3 bases between. The germline gives CDR1 DFQATT, CDR2 SNEGSKA (reference sequence). The CDR3 nucleotides read TGCAGTGCTATGATGAACACTGAAGCTTTCTTT. It encodes CSAMMNTEAFF.

This clone was picked up one time. V gene TRBV7-6 combines with J gene TRBJ2-2; 12 positions agree with TRBD1. Germline trimming cut 5 bases from V and 3 bases from J; bases unmatched to any gene: 4. The CDR3 totals 16 residues. CDR1 and CDR2 from the germline V gene are SGHVS and FNYEAQ. CDR3 nucleotides: TGTGCCAGCAGCGCGGGGACAGGGGGCTACACCGGGGAGCTGTTTTTT. It specifies CASSAGTGGYTGELFF.

The J gene is TRBJ2-5, the V gene TRBV7-2, with 7 bases identical to TRBD2. The germline V gene encodes CDR1 SGHTA and CDR2 FQGNSA. V shed 3 bases, J shed 0 bases, and the junction held 4 bases outside the gene matches. The CDR3 runs to 15 residues. The CDR3 DNA reads TGTGCCAGCAGCTTGGGAGGGGTGTACCAAGAGACCCAGTACTTC. Its protein product is CASSLGGVYQETQYF.

The CDR3 DNA reads TGTGCCAGCAGCCGGGACGGCGCGGGCGAGCAGTACTTC. Amino acids: CASSRDGAGEQYF. The chain links TRBV5-4 to TRBJ2-7; perhaps D is TRBD1 or TRBD2 (5 bases each). V gave up 4 bases and J gave up 6 bases, with 14 bases separating them. Per the germline V gene, CDR1 is SGHNT and CDR2 is YYREEE (reference sequence). The length of the CDR3 is 13 residues.

Concerning this clone: Germline is not matched at one junction end, which may reflect a read error. The rearrangement joins TRBV7-7 to TRBJ2-5; TRBD2 matches 12 bases. This CDR3 is built from 16 residues. The germline V gene encodes CDR1 SSHAT and CDR2 FNYEAQ (reference sequence). The CDR3 coding sequence is TGTGCTAGCAGCACCGGACTAGCGGGATCGACAGGGACCCAGTACTTC. Its protein is CASSTGLAGSTGTQYF.

This clone was observed once. The rearrangement uses TRBV29-1 and TRBJ2-2, with a tentative D call TRBD2 (6 bases). Germline CDR1 reads SQVTM; CDR2 reads ANQGSEA. Trimming took 0 bases from V and 4 from J, leaving 21 bases between them. There are 18 residues in the CDR3. CDR3 nucleotide sequence: TGCAGCGTTGAAGATTCCCGCGGGACGGGTTTCGGCACCGGGGAGCTGTTTTTT. It codes for CSVEDSRGTGFGTGELFF.

The genes are TRBV11-2 and TRBJ2-3, with TRBD1 matching over 11 bases. Per germline, CDR1 SGHAT and CDR2 FQNNGV. The CDR3 loop spans 15 amino acids. The junction had 3 bases not matched to a gene; V was cut back by 5 bases and J by 2 bases. CDR3: CASSRTGGSTDTQYF. The CDR3 DNA sequence: TGTGCCAGCAGCCGGACAGGGGGCTCCACAGATACGCAGTATTTT.

The chain links TRBV18 to TRBJ2-7; 12 bases match TRBD2. The CDR3 is 16 amino acids. With V trimmed by 3 bases and J by 5 bases, 8 bases remained unmatched. The germline CDR1 and CDR2 sequences are KGHSH and LQKENI. The chain's CDR3 is CASSPLGLAGGNEQYF. Written as DNA, the CDR3 is TGTGCCAGCTCACCCCTAGGGCTAGCGGGAGGGAACGAGCAGTACTTC. The full variable domain, completed using reference TRBV18 and TRBJ2-7, is NAGVMQNPRHLVRRRGQEARLRCSPMKGHSHVYWYRQLPEEGLKFMVYLQKENIIDESGMPKERFSAEFPKEGPSILRIQQVVRGDSAAYFCASSPLGLAGGNEQYFGPGTRLTVT.

The chain joins TRBV5-6 to TRBJ2-7, with D perhaps TRBD2 (6 bases). CDR1 SGHDT and CDR2 YYEEEE come from the germline V gene. CDR3 length: 12 amino acids. Trimming cost V 4 bases and J 5 bases, with 10 bases left between them. The CDR3: CASSLGSNEQYF. The DNA for the CDR3 is TGTGCCAGCAGCCTCGGGAGTAACGAGCAGTACTTC.